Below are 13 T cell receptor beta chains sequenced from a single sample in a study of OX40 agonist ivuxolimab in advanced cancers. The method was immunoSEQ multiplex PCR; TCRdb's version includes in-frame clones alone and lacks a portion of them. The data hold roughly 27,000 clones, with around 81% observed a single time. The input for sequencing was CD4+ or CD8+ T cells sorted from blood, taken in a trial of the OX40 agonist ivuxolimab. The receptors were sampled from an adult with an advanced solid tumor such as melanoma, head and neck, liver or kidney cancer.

The CDR3 loop is CASSSPTSGGPTSTDTQYF. The CDR3 coding sequence is TGTGCCAGCAGCTCACCAACTAGCGGGGGGCCAACTAGCACAGATACGCAGTATTTT. V and J are TRBV7-9 and TRBJ2-3, with TRBD2 matching over 12 bases. The CDR3 extends over 19 amino acids. Per the germline V gene, CDR1 is SEHNR and CDR2 is FQNEAQ (reference sequence). V trimming: 4 bases; J trimming: 0 bases; junction bases outside the gene matches: 11.

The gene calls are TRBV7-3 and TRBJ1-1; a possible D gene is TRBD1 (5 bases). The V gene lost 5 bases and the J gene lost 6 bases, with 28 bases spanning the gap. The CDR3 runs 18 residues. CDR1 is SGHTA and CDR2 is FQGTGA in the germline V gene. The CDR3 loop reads CASSPRRDPCSINAEAFF. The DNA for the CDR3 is TGTGCCAGCAGCCCCCGTAGGGACCCGTGTTCCATAAACGCTGAAGCTTTCTTT.

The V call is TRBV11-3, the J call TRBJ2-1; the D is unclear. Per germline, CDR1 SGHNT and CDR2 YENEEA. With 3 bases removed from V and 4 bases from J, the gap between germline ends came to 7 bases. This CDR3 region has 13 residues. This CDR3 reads CASSFVLYNEQFF. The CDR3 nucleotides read TGTGCCAGCAGCTTCGTCCTTTACAATGAGCAGTTCTTC.

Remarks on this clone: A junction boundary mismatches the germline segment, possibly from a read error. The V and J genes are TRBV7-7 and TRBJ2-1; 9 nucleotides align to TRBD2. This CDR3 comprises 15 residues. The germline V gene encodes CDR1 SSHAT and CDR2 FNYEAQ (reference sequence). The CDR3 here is CASSPGLAAGNEQFF. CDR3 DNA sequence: TGTGCTAGCAGCCCGGGACTAGCTGCGGGCAATGAGCAGTTCTTC.

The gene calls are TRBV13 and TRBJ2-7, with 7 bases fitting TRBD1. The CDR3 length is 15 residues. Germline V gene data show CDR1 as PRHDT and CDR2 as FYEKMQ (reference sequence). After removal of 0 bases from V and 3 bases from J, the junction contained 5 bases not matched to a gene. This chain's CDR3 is CASSLGQGVFYEQYF. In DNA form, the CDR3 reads TGTGCCAGCAGCTTAGGCCAGGGGGTTTTCTACGAGCAGTACTTC.

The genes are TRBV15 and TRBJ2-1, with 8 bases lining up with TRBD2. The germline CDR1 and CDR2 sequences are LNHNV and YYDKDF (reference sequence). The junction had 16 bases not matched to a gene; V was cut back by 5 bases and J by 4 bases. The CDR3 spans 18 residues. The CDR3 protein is CATSYAAGGGGGYNEQFF. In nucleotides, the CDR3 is TGTGCCACCAGCTACGCGGCGGGAGGAGGAGGGGGATACAATGAGCAGTTCTTC.

CDR3 nucleotides: TGCGCCAGCAGCTTTAAGGGATACAATGAGCAGTTCTTC. Amino acids: CASSFKGYNEQFF. The chain uses TRBV5-1 and TRBJ2-1; D is undetermined. Per germline, CDR1 SGHRS and CDR2 YFSETQ. This CDR3 comprises 13 residues. Between the trimmed V and J ends, which lost 2 bases and 4 bases, there was a span of 7 bases. Together with reference TRBV5-1 and TRBJ2-1, the CDR3 gives the full variable domain: KAGVTQTPRYLIKTRGQQVTLSCSPISGHRSVSWYQQTPGQGLQFLFEYFSETQRNKGNFPGRFSGRQFSNSRSEMNVSTLELGDSALYLCASSFKGYNEQFFGPGTRLTVL.

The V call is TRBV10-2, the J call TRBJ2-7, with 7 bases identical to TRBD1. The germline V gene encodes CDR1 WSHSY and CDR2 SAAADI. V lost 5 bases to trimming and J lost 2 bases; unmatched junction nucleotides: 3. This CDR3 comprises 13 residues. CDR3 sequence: CASSPGQAYEQYF. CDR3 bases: TGCGCCAGCAGTCCTGGACAGGCCTACGAGCAGTACTTC.

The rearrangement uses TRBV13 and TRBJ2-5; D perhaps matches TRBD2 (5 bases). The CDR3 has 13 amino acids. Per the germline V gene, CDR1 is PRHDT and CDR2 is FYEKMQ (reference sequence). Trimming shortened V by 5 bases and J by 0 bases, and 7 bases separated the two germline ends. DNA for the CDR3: TGTGCCAGCAGCGAGGGAAACCAAGAGACCCAGTACTTC. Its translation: CASSEGNQETQYF.

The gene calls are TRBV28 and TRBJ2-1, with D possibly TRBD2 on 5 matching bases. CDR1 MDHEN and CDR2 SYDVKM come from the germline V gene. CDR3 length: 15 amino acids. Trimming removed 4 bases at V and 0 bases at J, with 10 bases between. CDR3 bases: TGTGCCAGCAGTTCCGGGGATAGCTCCTACAATGAGCAGTTCTTC. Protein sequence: CASSSGDSSYNEQFF.

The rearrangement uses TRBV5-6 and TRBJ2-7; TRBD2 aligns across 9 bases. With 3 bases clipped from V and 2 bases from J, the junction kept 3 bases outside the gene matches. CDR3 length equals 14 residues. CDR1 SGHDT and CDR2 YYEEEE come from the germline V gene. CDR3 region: CASSYVAGAYEQYF. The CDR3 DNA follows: TGTGCCAGCAGCTACGTAGCGGGAGCCTACGAGCAGTACTTC.

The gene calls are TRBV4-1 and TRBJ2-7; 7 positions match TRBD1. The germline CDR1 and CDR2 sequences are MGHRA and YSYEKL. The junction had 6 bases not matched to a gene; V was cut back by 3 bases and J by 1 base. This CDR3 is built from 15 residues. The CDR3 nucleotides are TGCGCCAGCAGCCAGGAGGACAGGCCTTCCTACGAGCAGTACTTC. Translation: CASSQEDRPSYEQYF.

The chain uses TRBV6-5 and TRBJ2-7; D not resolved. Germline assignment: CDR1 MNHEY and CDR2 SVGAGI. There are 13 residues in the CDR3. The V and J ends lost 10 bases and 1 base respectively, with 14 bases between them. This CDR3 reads CATLGSDSYEQYF. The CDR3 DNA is TGTGCCACCCTAGGCAGCGATTCCTACGAGCAGTACTTC.